The 22 T cell receptor beta chains listed next were all sequenced from one sample in a study of blood T cell repertoires in COVID-19. The table came from immunoSEQ multiplex PCR; TCRdb's copy has only in-frame clones and leaves some out. The sample yields approximately 120,000 clones, more than 70% seen once. The sequencing sample was made of peripheral blood. The origin of the receptors is a human donor in a cohort sampled during active COVID-19.

The rearrangement uses TRBV7-9 and TRBJ1-3; D is undetermined. Germline V lookup: CDR1 SEHNR, CDR2 FQNEAQ (reference sequence). This CDR3 spans 17 amino acids. Trimming removed 3 bases from V and 0 bases from J, with 15 bases in between. CDR3 nucleotides: TGTGCCAGCAGCTTGTCGGGGAACGCCTTCTCTGGAAACACCATATATTTT. It translates to CASSLSGNAFSGNTIYF.

The CDR3 loop is CASRAESNEKLFF. CDR3 nucleotide sequence: TGTGCCAGCAGGGCGGAATCTAATGAAAAACTGTTTTTT. The chain recombines TRBV28 with TRBJ1-4; D is unclear. The ends were cut back, 6 bases at V and 3 bases at J, with 8 bases in the middle. Germline V lookup: CDR1 MDHEN, CDR2 SYDVKM. The CDR3 totals 13 residues. Full variable domain (remainder filled in from reference TRBV28 and TRBJ1-4): DVKVTQSSRYLVKRTGEKVFLECVQDMDHENMFWYRQDPGLGLRLIYFSYDVKMKEKGDIPEGYSVSREKKERFSLILESASTNQTSMYLCASRAESNEKLFFGSGTQLSVL.

V is TRBV15 and J is TRBJ2-2; 8 bases match TRBD1. CDR1 is LNHNV and CDR2 is YYDKDF in the germline V gene (reference sequence). This CDR3 has 16 amino acids. The V gene end was trimmed by 5 bases and the J gene end by 5 bases; junction bases not matched to a gene: 10. The CDR3 bases are TGTGCCACCAGCGGGAGGACAGGGAAGGGGACCGGGGAGCTGTTTTTT. Translation: CATSGRTGKGTGELFF.

The J gene is TRBJ2-1, the V gene TRBV5-6, with D possibly matching TRBD2 (6 bases). Germline V gene data show CDR1 as SGHDT and CDR2 as YYEEEE. Trimming left V 4 bases short and J 10 bases short, with 21 bases between. CDR3 length equals 15 residues. The CDR3 loop reads CASSPGLKTSSEQFF. The DNA for the CDR3 is TGTGCCAGCAGCCCCGGGTTAAAGACTAGTTCGGAGCAGTTCTTC. Full variable domain (rest looked up from reference TRBV5-6 and TRBJ2-1): DAGVTQSPTHLIKTRGQQVTLRCSPKSGHDTVSWYQQALGQGPQFIFQYYEEEERQRGNFPDRFSGHQFPNYSSELNVNALLLGDSALYLCASSPGLKTSSEQFFGPGTRLTVL.

This chain links TRBV3-1 (or the pseudogene TRBV3-2) with TRBJ2-1; TRBD2 matches 8 bases. Germline trimming cut 0 bases from V and 15 bases from J; bases unmatched to any gene: 10. There are 14 residues in the CDR3. CDR1 LGHDT and CDR2 YNNKEL come from the germline V gene (reference sequence). As DNA, the CDR3 is TGTGCCAGCAGCCAAGACCCGATCGCACGGGGGGGGTTCTTC. It is translated as CASSQDPIARGGFF.

The chain joins TRBV28 to TRBJ2-7; D ambiguous. Germline CDR1 MDHEN, CDR2 SYDVKM. This CDR3 is 8 amino acids long. CDR3 in DNA: TGTGCCAGCAGACGACAATGCGTC. Translation gives CASRRQCV.

DNA for the CDR3: TGTGCCAGCAGCTCAAAACTAGCGGTCACCGGGGAGCTGTTTTTT. Its protein is CASSSKLAVTGELFF. The chain carries TRBV5-4 and TRBJ2-2; 8 nucleotides match TRBD2. With 3 bases clipped from V and 4 bases from J, the junction kept 5 bases outside the gene matches. The CDR3 extends over 15 amino acids. Germline V gives CDR1 SGHNT, CDR2 YYREEE (reference sequence).

The V and J genes are TRBV7-9 and TRBJ1-3, with D maybe TRBD1 (6 bases). Per germline, CDR1 SEHNR and CDR2 FQNEAQ (reference sequence). V shed 5 bases and J shed 11 bases, with 13 bases lying between them. CDR3 size: 12 residues. CDR3 sequence (DNA): TGTGCCAGCAGCAAACGGACAGAATCCATATATTTT. It is translated as CASSKRTESIYF.

This clone was counted only a few times. The chain carries TRBV12-5 and TRBJ1-1, with a weak D call TRBD1 (5 bases). Germline V lookup: CDR1 LGHNT, CDR2 FRNRAP. The V end was cut by 6 bases, the J end by 3 bases, with 11 bases between. This CDR3 has 13 residues. This CDR3 reads CASGRVGYTEAFF. In DNA, the CDR3 is TGTGCTAGTGGCAGGGTGGGGTACACTGAAGCTTTCTTT.

V and J are TRBV5-6 and TRBJ2-3; no definite D call. V was cut by 0 bases and J by 6 bases, with 5 bases left in between. Germline CDR1 SGHDT, CDR2 YYEEEE. The CDR3 covers 12 residues. For the CDR3, the DNA is TGTGCCAGCAGCTTGGTCCCGGATACGCAGTATTTT. Translated, it gives CASSLVPDTQYF.

The chain joins TRBV29-1 to TRBJ1-2; D is uncertain. CDR1 is SQVTM, CDR2 ANQGSEA, per germline. The ends were cut back, 4 bases at V and 6 bases at J, with 12 bases in the middle. The CDR3 length is 12 residues. CDR3 sequence (DNA): TGCAGCGTTGGCACGGCGGCGAATGGCTACACCTTC. It translates to CSVGTAANGYTF.

J is TRBJ2-7 and V is TRBV9; the match to TRBD1 covers 10 bases. The germline V gene has CDR1 SGDLS and CDR2 YYNGEE. The trim removed 4 bases at V and 2 bases at J, leaving 6 bases unmatched. The CDR3 extends over 15 amino acids. CDR3 coding DNA: TGTGCCAGCAGCCGCACCGGGACAGGGGCCTACGAGCAGTACTTC. Protein product: CASSRTGTGAYEQYF.

Points on this clone: At one end the junction does not follow the germline gene, possibly because of a read error. The chain carries TRBV25-1 and TRBJ1-2; tentatively, D is TRBD1 (5 bases). The V gene's germline CDR1 is MGHDK and CDR2 SYGVNS. This CDR3 has 14 amino acids. The CDR3 loop reads CASSGPQAQHGYIF. CDR3 in DNA: TGTGCCAGCAGTGGACCACAGGCCCAACATGGCTACATCTTC.

V usage is TRBV11-1 and J usage is TRBJ2-1; a possible D gene is TRBD1 (5 bases). V lost 5 bases, J lost 5 bases, and 19 bases lay in between. CDR1 is SGHAT, CDR2 FQDESV, per germline (reference sequence). CDR3 length: 16 amino acids. CDR3 residues: CASSHLGRAYHNEQFF. DNA of the CDR3: TGTGCCAGCAGCCACCTCGGCAGGGCCTACCACAATGAGCAGTTCTTC.

The V gene is TRBV27, the J gene TRBJ2-3; 7 bases are shared with TRBD2. Germline V gene data show CDR1 as MNHEY and CDR2 as SMNVEV (reference sequence). The CDR3 runs 16 residues. Unmatched junction bases numbered 8, after V lost 5 bases and J lost 0 bases. The CDR3 DNA reads TGTGCCAGCAGTCGACCTAGCGGAGCTAGCACAGATACGCAGTATTTT. Translating it yields CASSRPSGASTDTQYF.

The V and J genes are TRBV3-1 (or the pseudogene TRBV3-2) and TRBJ2-7; tentatively, D is TRBD1 (6 bases). CDR1 and CDR2 (germline): LGHDT, YNNKEL (reference sequence). This CDR3 contains 14 residues. The ends were cut back, 1 base at V and 7 bases at J, with 14 bases in the middle. CDR3 nucleotides: TGTGCCAGCAGCCAAGGAGGCAGGGGCAGGGAGCAGTACTTC. It encodes CASSQGGRGREQYF.

About this clone: The junction shows a germline mismatch at one end, possibly a read error. V gene TRBV4-3 combines with J gene TRBJ2-5, with D perhaps assigned TRBD1 or TRBD2 (7 bases each). CDR3 length: 15 residues. The germline V gene encodes CDR1 LGHNA and CDR2 YSLEER. CDR3 DNA: TGCGCCCGCAGCCAGGGGGGGGGCGACGGGGAGACCCAGTACTTC. This translates into CARSQGGGDGETQYF.

This clone occurred once. The DNA for the CDR3 is TGCGCCAGCAGCCAAGATCGAGGGGGGGCTTCCTACAATGAGCAGTTCTTC. Amino acids: CASSQDRGGASYNEQFF. J is TRBJ2-1 and V is TRBV4-1; possibly TRBD2 for D (7 bases). Trimming removed 0 bases from V and 1 base from J, with 13 bases in between. The germline gives CDR1 MGHRA, CDR2 YSYEKL. This CDR3 spans 17 amino acids.

The chain joins TRBV24-1 to TRBJ1-2, with D perhaps matching TRBD1 (5 bases). The CDR3 runs to 15 residues. The germline V and J ends were trimmed by 4 bases and 0 bases, with 11 bases remaining between them. Germline-derived CDR1 and CDR2 are KGHDR and SFDVKD. CDR3 nucleotides: TGTGCCACCAGTGACCCGGGGGTAACTAACTATGGCTACACCTTC. As protein: CATSDPGVTNYGYTF.

V is TRBV6-2 or TRBV6-3 and J is TRBJ2-1; 9 bases are a match to TRBD1. Germline V CDR1 and CDR2: MNHEY, SVGEGT. V gave up 4 bases and J gave up 6 bases; unmatched junction bases: 10. The length of the CDR3 is 16 residues. DNA of the CDR3: TGTGCCAGCAGTTCCGGACAGGGGAAGTTCGCCAATGAGCAGTTCTTC. Protein: CASSSGQGKFANEQFF.

The V gene is TRBV3-1 (or the pseudogene TRBV3-2), the J gene TRBJ1-1; maybe TRBD1 (5 bases). Germline lookup yields CDR1 LGHDT and CDR2 YNNKEL (reference sequence). Trimming cost V 5 bases and J 6 bases, with 16 bases left between them. This CDR3 region has 14 residues. CDR3 protein: CASSSMNVGAEAFF. CDR3 DNA sequence: TGTGCCAGCAGCAGTATGAACGTAGGGGCTGAAGCTTTCTTT.

The genes are TRBV28 and TRBJ1-4; weak D call: TRBD1 (5 bases). The germline CDR1 and CDR2 sequences are MDHEN and SYDVKM. This CDR3 spans 12 amino acids. V lost 7 bases, J lost 11 bases, and 14 bases lay in between. CDR3 loop: CASITPGGKLFF. The CDR3 DNA reads TGTGCCAGCATAACTCCTGGGGGGAAACTGTTTTTT. Complete variable domain (other parts from reference TRBV28 and TRBJ1-4): DVKVTQSSRYLVKRTGEKVFLECVQDMDHENMFWYRQDPGLGLRLIYFSYDVKMKEKGDIPEGYSVSREKKERFSLILESASTNQTSMYLCASITPGGKLFFGSGTQLSVL.